The 28 T cell receptor beta chains listed next were all sequenced from one sample in a study of metastatic and nonmetastatic thyroid tumors. TCRdb recomputed clones from the PCR reads via MiXCR. The table records approximately 74,000 clones, 13% to 15% of them present only once. Among the patients, none had received any treatment before thyroid surgery. The sequenced sample was blood. These receptors all stem from a male donor with papillary thyroid cancer or a benign thyroid nodule (not recorded which). Some clones in this sample may be carry-over from other donors' samples.

On this clone itself: Just one base apart from a much larger clone, this may be a read error. Distinct nucleotide sequences in the sample also encode this CDR3. This chain links TRBV9 with TRBJ2-5, with 10 positions matching TRBD2. The germline gives CDR1 SGDLS, CDR2 YYNGEE. The CDR3 runs 15 residues. This CDR3 reads CASSTSGGVQETQYF. DNA for the CDR3: TGTGCTAGCAGCACGAGCGGGGGGGTGCAAGAGACCCAGTACTTC.

This clone has just a few counts. J is TRBJ2-3 and V is TRBV20-1; 7 bases align to TRBD2. Germline loops: CDR1 DFQATT, CDR2 SNEGSKA (reference sequence). CDR3 length: 15 amino acids. V lost 4 bases to trimming and J lost 1 base; unmatched junction nucleotides: 8. The DNA for the CDR3 is TGCAGTGCTACCGGGACTACCTTTGGCACAGATACGCAGTATTTT. It specifies CSATGTTFGTDTQYF.

This clone showed up just a few times. J is TRBJ2-7 and V is TRBV6-2 or TRBV6-3; D is perhaps TRBD1 (6 bases). Trimming took 10 bases from V and 4 from J, leaving 17 bases between them. The CDR3 is 13 amino acids. Germline CDR1 reads MNHEY; CDR2 reads SVGEGT. For the CDR3, the DNA is TGTGCCATCATTTATCGGACAGTGTACGAGCAGTACTTC. It specifies CAIIYRTVYEQYF.

This clone was seen many times. V gene TRBV6-2 or TRBV6-3 combines with J gene TRBJ1-5; 8 bases line up with TRBD1. Trimming cost V 4 bases and J 6 bases; bases outside gene matches: 5. The germline V gene encodes CDR1 MNHEY and CDR2 SVGEGT. CDR3 length: 14 residues. CDR3 amino acids: CASSSAGGLQPQHF. The CDR3 nucleotides are TGTGCCAGCAGTTCCGCAGGGGGCCTTCAGCCCCAGCATTTT.

In this sample, this clone turned up many times. This chain links TRBV6-1 with TRBJ1-1, with 7 nucleotides matching TRBD1. The CDR3 extends over 13 amino acids. The junction had 6 bases not matched to a gene; V was cut back by 6 bases and J by 5 bases. Looked up from germline, CDR1 is MNHNS and CDR2 is SASEGT. CDR3 in DNA: TGTGCCAGCAGCGAGACAGGGAGAACTGAAGCTTTCTTT. Translating gives CASSETGRTEAFF.

This clone was counted at least ten times. The chain uses TRBV4-2 and TRBJ1-2; D ambiguous. Germline V gives CDR1 LGHNA, CDR2 YNFKEQ. V was pared by 8 bases and J by 4 bases, with 14 bases between. This CDR3 contains 13 residues. CDR3 sequence (DNA): TGTGCCAGCCGCGGCAGGTTCGTCTATGGCTACACCTTC. This codes for CASRGRFVYGYTF.

This clone was found many times. The J gene is TRBJ2-1, the V gene TRBV24-1, with D perhaps TRBD1 (6 bases). CDR1 and CDR2 (germline): KGHDR, SFDVKD. This CDR3 is 18 amino acids long. Trimming removed 7 bases at V and 0 bases at J, with 21 bases between. CDR3 sequence reads: CATSPTPGQGSSYNEQFF. The CDR3 DNA reads TGTGCCACCAGCCCAACCCCGGGGCAGGGGAGCTCCTACAATGAGCAGTTCTTC.

This clone was counted many times. This chain links TRBV6-1 with TRBJ1-2; 7 bases match TRBD1. V shed 3 bases, J shed 3 bases, and the junction held 4 bases outside the gene matches. This CDR3 spans 14 amino acids. The germline CDR1 and CDR2 sequences are MNHNS and SASEGT. The CDR3 here is CASSETGIHYGYTF. The CDR3 bases are TGTGCCAGCAGTGAGACAGGGATACACTATGGCTACACCTTC.

This clone was picked up many times. The chain carries TRBV27 and TRBJ2-7, with D perhaps matching TRBD1 or TRBD2 (5 bases each). Germline CDR1 MNHEY, CDR2 SMNVEV (reference sequence). CDR3 length: 14 amino acids. Trimming took 2 bases from V and 6 from J, leaving 14 bases between them. The DNA for the CDR3 is TGTGCCAGCAGTTTAAGGGACGCTTTCTCCGAGCAGTACTTC. Encoded protein: CASSLRDAFSEQYF.

This clone appeared many times. Different DNA sequences within this sample yield the same CDR3. This chain links TRBV19 with TRBJ1-1; D remains unclear. The germline gives CDR1 LNHDA, CDR2 SQIVND (reference sequence). V dropped 5 bases and J dropped 0 bases, with 13 bases sitting between them. The CDR3 extends over 15 amino acids. CDR3 bases: TGTGCCAGTAGTTCAGGACTCAGCATGAACACTGAAGCTTTCTTT. It specifies CASSSGLSMNTEAFF.

Note on this clone: The CDR3 does not end in the conserved phenylalanine or tryptophan, so this is likely a read error. V usage is TRBV11-1 and J usage is TRBJ2-7; no clear D. The CDR3 runs to 16 residues. The V and J ends lost 4 bases and 3 bases respectively, with 19 bases between them. CDR1 is SGHAT and CDR2 is FQDESV in the germline V gene (reference sequence). The CDR3 loop reads CASSSMVVSQHYEQYS. CDR3 in DNA: TGTGCCAGCAGCTCAATGGTAGTTTCTCAACACTACGAGCAGTACTCC.

The CDR3 reads CASIAPIYNEQFF. CDR3 DNA: TGTGCCAGCATTGCACCGATTTACAATGAGCAGTTCTTC. The V call is TRBV7-9, the J call TRBJ2-1; D is uncertain. The germline gives CDR1 SEHNR, CDR2 FQNEAQ (reference sequence). The CDR3 is 13 amino acids. Trimming stripped 7 bases from V and 4 bases from J, with 11 bases between.

This clone was seen repeatedly, ten times or more. The chain is built from TRBV12-3 or TRBV12-4 and TRBJ1-1; weak D call: TRBD1 (6 bases). V lost 6 bases and J 4 bases, leaving 12 bases between the germline ends. The CDR3 extends over 13 amino acids. DNA of the CDR3: TGTGCCAGCAGCCACACGGGGGCCACTGAAGCTTTCTTT. It is translated as CASSHTGATEAFF.

At least ten counts were recorded for this clone. The chain carries TRBV27 and TRBJ2-1; TRBD2 is a possible D gene (5 bases). The CDR3 is 17 residues long. Germline V CDR1 and CDR2: MNHEY, SMNVEV (reference sequence). V lost 5 bases and J lost 6, with 23 bases in between. The CDR3 reads CASSPPGRGPWGNEQFF. The CDR3 DNA sequence: TGTGCCAGCAGTCCTCCCGGCCGCGGGCCCTGGGGCAATGAGCAGTTCTTC.

This clone appeared a few times. The V and J genes are TRBV3-1 and TRBJ2-3, with a weak D call TRBD2 (5 bases). Germline CDR1 LGHDT, CDR2 YNNKEL (reference sequence). With 5 bases removed from V and 3 bases from J, the gap between germline ends came to 18 bases. There are 16 residues in the CDR3. CDR3 amino acids: CASSYRPRGGTDTQYF. The CDR3 DNA sequence: TGTGCCAGCAGCTATCGCCCGAGAGGCGGGACAGATACGCAGTATTTT.

This clone was counted ten times or more. This rearrangement joins TRBV4-1 to TRBJ2-7, with D possibly matching TRBD2 (5 bases). V gave up 2 bases and J gave up 1 base, with 18 bases separating them. The CDR3 covers 17 residues. CDR1 and CDR2 from the germline V gene are MGHRA and YSYEKL. Here the CDR3 DNA reads TGCGCCAGCAGCCAACTGTTCGGGATTTTGACGTCCTACGAGCAGTACTTC. Translating it yields CASSQLFGILTSYEQYF.

This clone was observed at least ten times. The chain recombines TRBV7-3 with TRBJ1-3, with D possibly TRBD1 on 5 matching bases. The length of the CDR3 is 14 residues. V lost 6 bases and J 4 bases, leaving 13 bases between the germline ends. CDR1 and CDR2 from the germline V gene are SGHTA and FQGTGA. This CDR3 is CASSLLGAGNTIYF. DNA of the CDR3: TGTGCCAGCAGTCTTCTAGGGGCGGGAAACACCATATATTTT.

This clone was counted ten times or more. The chain uses TRBV28 and TRBJ2-7, with D possibly TRBD2 on 5 matching bases. Germline values: CDR1 MDHEN, CDR2 SYDVKM. Trimming removed 4 bases from V and 0 bases from J, with 16 bases in between. The CDR3 covers 16 residues. The CDR3 protein is CASSSPQFGNSYEQYF. Written as DNA, the CDR3 is TGTGCCAGCAGTTCCCCCCAGTTCGGGAACTCCTACGAGCAGTACTTC.

This clone showed up many times. J is TRBJ1-1 and V is TRBV10-2; no firm D call. The CDR3 consists of 14 residues. From germline, CDR1 is WSHSY and CDR2 SAAADI. Trimming removed 2 bases at V and 0 bases at J, with 7 bases between. The CDR3 here is CASSEPGMNTEAFF. The CDR3 DNA is TGCGCCAGCAGTGAGCCCGGGATGAACACTGAAGCTTTCTTT.

The sample holds many counts of this clone. V usage is TRBV30 and J usage is TRBJ2-1, with D unresolved. The ends were cut back, 0 bases at V and 5 bases at J, with 11 bases in the middle. Germline-derived CDR1 and CDR2 are GTSNPN and SVGIG (reference sequence). This CDR3 is built from 14 residues. The CDR3 DNA reads as TGTGCCTGGAGTGTAATATCTGGGGACAATGAGCAGTTCTTC. It codes for CAWSVISGDNEQFF.

This clone showed up many times. A much larger clone differs by one base, so this may be a read error. The CDR3 DNA sequence: TGTGCCAGCAGCCCAGGACTAGTAGGGACCGGGGGGCTGTTTTTT. Its protein product is CASSPGLVGTGGLFF. V usage is TRBV6-4 and J usage is TRBJ2-2, with 7 positions matching TRBD2. This CDR3 spans 15 amino acids. Germline V lookup: CDR1 MRHNA, CDR2 SNTAGT.

There are many counts of this clone. The chain joins TRBV11-1 to TRBJ2-2, with 9 bases that match TRBD2. The CDR3 has 20 residues. Germline V CDR1 and CDR2: SGHAT, FQDESV (reference sequence). With 0 bases clipped from V and 0 bases from J, the junction kept 11 bases outside the gene matches. CDR3: CASSLARRGLAPANTGELFF. Written as DNA, the CDR3 is TGTGCCAGCAGCTTAGCGCGAAGGGGACTAGCTCCCGCGAACACCGGGGAGCTGTTTTTT.

About this clone: Since no conserved phenylalanine or tryptophan closes the CDR3, a read error is the likely cause. It is unclear where the CDR3 begins or ends on the DNA, so no DNA is shown, and the CDR3 is as TCRdb lists it. The CDR3 is CASSQVFSATSSGELFL. The V call is TRBV6-1, the J call TRBJ2-2; the table names TRBD2, a call not compared with the DNA. In germline, CDR1 is MNHNS, CDR2 SASEGT. The CDR3 extends over 17 residues, inclusive of both ends.

This clone was observed a few times. A much larger clonotype is one base distant, so this may be a read error. In DNA form, the CDR3 reads TGCAGCGTCTGGTCAGCGAATCAGCCCCAGCATTTT. The encoded protein is CSVWSANQPQHF. The chain couples TRBV29-1 to TRBJ1-5; D is unresolved. Looked up from germline, CDR1 is SQVTM and CDR2 is ANQGSEA. V lost 6 bases, J lost 4 bases, and 10 bases lay in between. The CDR3 covers 12 residues.

The sample holds many counts of this clone. A clone one base away is much larger, so this may be a read error. The same CDR3 can be traced to other DNA sequences in this sample. The CDR3 DNA reads as TGTGCCAGCAGTCGGAGATTGGGGGAGCTGTTTTTT. This translates into CASSRRLGELFF. This chain links TRBV6-1 with TRBJ2-2; D is ambiguous. Trimming cost V 5 bases and J 8 bases, with 9 bases left between them. CDR1 and CDR2 from the germline V gene are MNHNS and SASEGT. This CDR3 has 12 residues.

This clone was detected only a few times. This clone may be a read error of a much larger clone one base away. The gene calls are TRBV20-1 and TRBJ1-3; tentative D call: TRBD1 (5 bases). This CDR3 comprises 16 residues. Germline assignment: CDR1 DFQATT and CDR2 SNEGSKA (reference sequence). CDR3 region: CSAPPRGSLSGSTIYF. CDR3 nucleotide sequence: TGCAGTGCTCCCCCCCGGGGCAGTTTATCTGGAAGCACCATATATTTT.

V usage is TRBV5-4 and J usage is TRBJ1-4, with TRBD1 matching over 11 bases. The CDR3 length is 14 residues. Germline V gene data show CDR1 as SGHNT and CDR2 as YYREEE (reference sequence). After removal of 4 bases from V and 8 bases from J, the junction contained 4 bases not matched to a gene. The CDR3 loop is CASSPGQGGEKLFF. DNA of the CDR3: TGTGCCAGCAGCCCGGGACAGGGGGGAGAAAAACTGTTTTTT.

CDR3 loop: CASSLILGGQETQYF. The CDR3 DNA follows: TGTGCCAGCAGCTTGATACTAGGGGGTCAAGAGACCCAGTACTTC. This rearrangement joins TRBV5-4 to TRBJ2-5; D is perhaps TRBD1 (6 bases). Trimming removed 1 base at V and 2 bases at J, with 12 bases between. The germline CDR1 and CDR2 sequences are SGHNT and YYREEE (reference sequence). The CDR3 is 15 residues long.